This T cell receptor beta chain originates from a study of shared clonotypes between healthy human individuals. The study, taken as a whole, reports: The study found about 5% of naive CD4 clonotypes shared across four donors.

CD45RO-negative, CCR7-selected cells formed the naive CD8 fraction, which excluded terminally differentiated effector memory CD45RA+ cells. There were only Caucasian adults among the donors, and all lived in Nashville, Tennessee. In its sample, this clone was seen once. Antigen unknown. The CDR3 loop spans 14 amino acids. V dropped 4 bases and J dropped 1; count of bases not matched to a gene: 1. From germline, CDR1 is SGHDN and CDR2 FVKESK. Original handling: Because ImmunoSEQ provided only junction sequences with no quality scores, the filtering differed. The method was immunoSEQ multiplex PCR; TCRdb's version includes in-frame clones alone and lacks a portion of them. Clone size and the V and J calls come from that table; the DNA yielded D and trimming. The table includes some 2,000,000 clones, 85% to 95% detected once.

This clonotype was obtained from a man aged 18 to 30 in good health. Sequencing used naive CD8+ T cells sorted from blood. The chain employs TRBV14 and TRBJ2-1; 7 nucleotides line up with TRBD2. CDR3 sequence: CASSLSGSYNEQFF. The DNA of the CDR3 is TGTGCCAGCAGCCTTAGCGGGTCCTACAATGAGCAGTTCTTC.